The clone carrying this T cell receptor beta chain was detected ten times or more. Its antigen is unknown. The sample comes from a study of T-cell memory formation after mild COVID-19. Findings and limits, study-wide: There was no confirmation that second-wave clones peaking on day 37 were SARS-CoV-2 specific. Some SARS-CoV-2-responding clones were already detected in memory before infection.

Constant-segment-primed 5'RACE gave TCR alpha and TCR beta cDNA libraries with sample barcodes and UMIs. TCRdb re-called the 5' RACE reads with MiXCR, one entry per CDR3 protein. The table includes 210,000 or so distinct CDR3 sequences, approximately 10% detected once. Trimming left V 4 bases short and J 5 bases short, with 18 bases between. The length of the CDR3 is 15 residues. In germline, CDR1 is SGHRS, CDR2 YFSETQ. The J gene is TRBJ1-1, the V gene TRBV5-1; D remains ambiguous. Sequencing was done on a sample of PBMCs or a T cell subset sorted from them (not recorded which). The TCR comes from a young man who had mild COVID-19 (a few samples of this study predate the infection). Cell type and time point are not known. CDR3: CASSPLGWRGTEAFF. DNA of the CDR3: TGCGCCAGCAGCCCCCTGGGGTGGCGAGGGACTGAAGCTTTCTTT.